This TCR beta chain was retrieved from a study of identical twins. General study findings and limits: Weaker excess sharing between twins was seen in beta out-of-frame sequences. The models systematically underestimated how much out-of-frame TCR alpha was shared in monozygotic twins.

CDR1 is SQVTM and CDR2 is ANQGSEA in the germline V gene. V lost 3 bases and J 2 bases, leaving 12 bases between the germline ends. The length of the CDR3 is 14 residues. Via MiXCR, TCRdb re-called the 5' RACE reads, giving one row per CDR3 protein. In the table there are 1,800,000 or so distinct CDR3 sequences, around 33% of which are singletons. Healthy Caucasians provided all donations. Notes on this clonotype: Its antigen remains unidentified.

The material sequenced was cord blood. The chain is built from TRBV29-1 and TRBJ2-3; a possible D gene is TRBD1 (5 bases). The clonotype originates from a newborn girl in good health. Written as DNA, the CDR3 is TGCAGCGTTGACCGCAGGGAATTCACAGATACGCAGTATTTT. The encoded protein is CSVDRREFTDTQYF.